Presented here are 21 T cell receptor beta chains from one specimen sequenced in a study of CXCR3-negative and CXCR3-positive naive CD8 T cells. UMI labels and 5' RACE were used to prepare the TRB cDNA libraries. TCRdb re-analyzed the 5' RACE reads; it lists each CDR3 protein once, without DNA. The repertoire shows over 100,000 distinct CDR3 sequences; the top ten hold under 0.5%. The source material was naive CXCR3- CD8+ T cells from blood. Subset noted: CD45RO-CCR7+CD27+CD95- naive CD8+ T cells lacking CXCR3 (TNR3-). Receptors were obtained from a human donor in good health. Some clones in this sample may be carry-over from other donors' samples.

This sequence joins TRBV28 and TRBJ2-1; the D gene TCRdb calls, TRBD1, cannot be checked with no DNA. Germline V gives CDR1 MDHEN, CDR2 SYDVKM. The CDR3 extends over 16 amino acids. The CDR3 spells CASSLGAEGSYNEQFF.

CDR3 protein: CSVLGTDSTEQYF. The J gene is TRBJ2-7, the V gene TRBV29-1; there is no DNA to check the TCRdb D call of TRBD1. Per germline, CDR1 SQVTM and CDR2 ANQGSEA. This CDR3 has 13 residues.

The chain recombines TRBV4-3 with TRBJ2-7; absent DNA, TCRdb's TRBD2 call cannot be checked. The germline gives CDR1 LGHNA, CDR2 YSLEER. This CDR3 has 17 amino acids. CDR3 loop: CASSQGRLRTTHYEQYF.

The chain uses TRBV5-1 and TRBJ2-7. From germline, CDR1 is SGHRS and CDR2 YFSETQ. The length of the CDR3 is 13 residues. Here the CDR3 reads CASSWTSSDEQYF.

The chain links TRBV15 to TRBJ2-7; TCRdb proposes TRBD2, but this gene call is untestable without DNA. The CDR3 consists of 15 residues. Looked up from germline, CDR1 is LNHNV and CDR2 is YYDKDF (reference sequence). CDR3 in amino acids: CATSSPGGGSYEQYF.

The chain carries TRBV9 and TRBJ2-1; TCRdb picks TRBD1, but there is no DNA to check that call. This CDR3 is 15 amino acids long. CDR1 and CDR2 (germline): SGDLS, YYNGEE. CDR3 sequence reads: CASSIQGQGADEQFF.

V usage is TRBV4-3 and J usage is TRBJ1-1; TCRdb returns TRBD1, unconfirmable since there is no DNA. CDR3 size: 13 residues. Germline values: CDR1 LGHNA, CDR2 YSLEER. The CDR3 loop is CASSLWQGTEAFF.

The chain couples TRBV29-1 to TRBJ2-1; TCRdb reports TRBD1, a call that lacks DNA to check it against. Germline V gene lookup returns CDR1 SQVTM and CDR2 ANQGSEA. The CDR3 runs 12 residues. CDR3 in amino acids: CSVEQGRTEQFF.

The genes are TRBV7-9 and TRBJ1-2. The CDR3 is 16 amino acids. CDR1 and CDR2 from the germline V gene are SEHNR and FQNEAQ (reference sequence). CDR3 residues: CASSSVRGEGPDGYTF.

The chain has TRBV12-3 or TRBV12-4 and TRBJ2-1; the TCRdb D gene call, TRBD1, has no DNA to confirm it. The CDR3 loop spans 14 amino acids. CDR3 sequence: CASSRTGQGIEQFF.

The V and J genes are TRBV29-1 and TRBJ2-1; TCRdb designates TRBD1, a call that cannot be tested without DNA. Germline V gives CDR1 SQVTM, CDR2 ANQGSEA. The CDR3 has 15 amino acids. This CDR3 is CSGKEGQYTLNEQFF.

This sequence joins TRBV5-6 and TRBJ2-2; TCRdb outputs TRBD2, but without DNA this stays unchecked. The CDR3 runs to 16 residues. The germline gives CDR1 SGHDT, CDR2 YYEEEE. Here the CDR3 reads CASSLHSGSYIGELFF.

The chain joins TRBV29-1 to TRBJ2-7. The CDR3 sequence is 12 residues long. Per the germline V gene, CDR1 is SQVTM and CDR2 is ANQGSEA. The CDR3 region is CSVERPRGEQYF.

The chain is built from TRBV7-7 and TRBJ2-5; TCRdb lists TRBD2, though no DNA is available to test this call. The CDR3 length is 16 residues. Germline CDR1 SSHAT, CDR2 FNYEAQ (reference sequence). CDR3: CASSLAGGSPQETQYF.

The chain uses TRBV28 and TRBJ2-1; TCRdb proposes TRBD1, but this gene call is untestable without DNA. Germline V gene sequence: CDR1 MDHEN, CDR2 SYDVKM. This CDR3 has 17 residues. The CDR3 sequence is CASSLRLPGVLYNEQFF.

This chain links TRBV20-1 with TRBJ2-1; absent DNA, TCRdb's TRBD2 call cannot be checked. The CDR3 length is 14 residues. Germline CDR1 reads DFQATT; CDR2 reads SNEGSKA (reference sequence). The CDR3 protein is CSARPGLAGVEQFF.

The genes are TRBV10-3 and TRBJ2-2. CDR1 and CDR2 from the germline V gene are ENHRY and SYGVKD. CDR3 length: 14 amino acids. The CDR3 protein is CAISDLSDTGELFF.

The rearrangement uses TRBV27 and TRBJ2-1. Germline CDR1 and CDR2: MNHEY and SMNVEV (reference sequence). This CDR3 comprises 13 residues. CDR3 sequence reads: CASSNGVIGEQFF.

The CDR3 sequence: CASSFGASHEQYF. This sequence joins TRBV11-2 and TRBJ2-7. CDR3 length equals 13 residues. Germline V gene data show CDR1 as SGHAT and CDR2 as FQNNGV.

This sequence joins TRBV29-1 and TRBJ2-7. The CDR3 totals 14 residues. The germline V gene has CDR1 SQVTM and CDR2 ANQGSEA. The CDR3 sequence: CSVIYVAGIYEQYF.

This chain connects TRBV20-1 to TRBJ2-7; the TCRdb D gene call, TRBD2, has no DNA to confirm it. Germline loops: CDR1 DFQATT, CDR2 SNEGSKA (reference sequence). The CDR3 loop spans 15 amino acids. The CDR3 sequence: CSASGPRSGGYEQYF.